This T cell receptor beta chain was recorded in a study of blood T cell repertoires in COVID-19. About the study: Material from acute and convalescent COVID-19 was sourced from the United States, Italy and Spain. Sources were T cells, B-cell-depleted T cells, or PBMCs; the material itself was cDNA or gDNA.

Losses at the gene ends were 5 bases for V and 6 bases for J; bases not matched to a gene: 7. This CDR3 comprises 14 residues. Germline V gene lookup returns CDR1 MDHEN and CDR2 SYDVKM. In the source study's methods: Amplified reference gene primers provided the basis for estimating nucleated cell counts. The data were produced by immunoSEQ multiplex PCR, yet TCRdb's version contains in-frame clones alone and is incomplete. Clone size and the V and J calls come from that table; the DNA yielded D and trimming. There are 340,000 or so clones in the sample; 65% to 85% occur only once, and 3% lies in the top ten.

The clonotype was recovered from a man aged 30 to 45 with active or convalescent COVID-19. The V call is TRBV28, the J call TRBJ1-5, with 7 bases lining up with TRBD1. Material for sequencing was peripheral blood. The CDR3 DNA is TGTGCCAGCAGTACACAGGGGTGGGGTCAGCCCCAGCATTTT. Translated, it gives CASSTQGWGQPQHF. The entire variable domain, with the rest obtained from reference TRBV28 and TRBJ1-5, is as follows: DVKVTQSSRYLVKRTGEKVFLECVQDMDHENMFWYRQDPGLGLRLIYFSYDVKMKEKGDIPEGYSVSREKKERFSLILESASTNQTSMYLCASSTQGWGQPQHFGDGTRLSIL.